This TCR beta chain was identified during a study of T cell responses to AZD1222 COVID-19 vaccine. Study-wide findings and caveats: Donors, mostly white British, included more females; clonal diversity was possibly underestimated.

CDR3 length equals 15 residues. Between the trimmed V and J ends, which lost 8 bases and 1 base, there was a span of 17 bases. Germline lookup yields CDR1 MDHEN and CDR2 SYDVKM. About this clone: The target antigen is unknown.

The repertoire was sequenced with immunoSEQ multiplex PCR; TCRdb's copy has only in-frame clones and lacks some. The sample includes 80,000 to 90,000 clones, about 90% of them seen just once. This receptor was obtained from an adult in good health. Here the sequenced sample was peripheral blood, taken on day 0 of MenACWY control vaccination. This rearrangement joins TRBV28 to TRBJ1-1; D might be TRBD1 (6 bases). The CDR3 sequence is CASDSRGPKNTEAFF. The CDR3 region has the DNA TGTGCCAGCGATAGTCGGGGGCCAAAGAACACTGAAGCTTTCTTT.